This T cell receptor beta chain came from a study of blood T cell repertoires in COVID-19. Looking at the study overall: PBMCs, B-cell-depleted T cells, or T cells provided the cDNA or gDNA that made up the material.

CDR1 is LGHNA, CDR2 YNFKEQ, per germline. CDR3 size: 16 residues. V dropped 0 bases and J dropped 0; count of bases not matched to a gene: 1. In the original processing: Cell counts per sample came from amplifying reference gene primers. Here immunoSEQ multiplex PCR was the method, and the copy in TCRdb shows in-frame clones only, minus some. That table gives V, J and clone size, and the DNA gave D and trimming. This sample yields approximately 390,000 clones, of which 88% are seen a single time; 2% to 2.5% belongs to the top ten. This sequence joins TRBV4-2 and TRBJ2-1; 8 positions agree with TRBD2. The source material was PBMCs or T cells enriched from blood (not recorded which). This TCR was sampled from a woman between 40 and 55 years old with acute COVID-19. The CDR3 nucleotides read TGTGCCAGCAGCCAAGATGGGACTAGCTCCTACAATGAGCAGTTCTTC. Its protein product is CASSQDGTSSYNEQFF.